This T cell receptor (beta chain) comes out of a study of T cell responses to AZD1222 COVID-19 vaccine. Findings and caveats of the study: Donors skewed white British and female; clonal diversity was possibly underestimated. Only 5 to 7 AZD1222 recipients tested seropositive at baseline. Dominant at 160-218 and 743-854, vaccine-associated CD4 TCRs also spanned spike.

Profiling relied on immunoSEQ multiplex PCR, and the TCRdb table lists in-frame clones only, not all of them. The sample includes some 130,000 clones, over 75% of them seen just once. To note about this clone: Its antigen remains unknown.

Pooling of second doses given at about 4 or about 12 weeks was done. This TCR was recovered from an adult who received the AZD1222 COVID-19 vaccine. The sequencing here drew on peripheral blood, taken 28 days after the second AZD1222 dose.

CDR3 sequence: CASSRSGTGFEQYF. DNA of the CDR3: TGCGCCAGCAGCCGCTCCGGGACAGGCTTCGAGCAGTACTTC. V is TRBV5-1 and J is TRBJ2-7; 8 positions agree with TRBD1. CDR1 is SGHRS, CDR2 YFSETQ, per germline. Trimming took 4 bases from V and 6 from J; bases not matched to a gene: 9. The CDR3 is made up of 14 amino acids.